The present T cell receptor beta chain was sequenced within a study of cytomegalovirus exposure and HLA in healthy donors. Assay used: immunoSEQ multiplex PCR; TCRdb lists only in-frame clones, some missing. The sample yields about 70,000 clones, 94% seen once. Sequencing was done on a sample of PBMCs. The receptor was derived from a young woman in good health and CMV-seropositive.

CDR3: CASSLPTGVNTEAFF. The CDR3 DNA sequence: TGTGCCAGCAGCCTTCCGACAGGGGTGAACACTGAAGCTTTCTTT. The chain is built from TRBV5-6 and TRBJ1-1; 8 bases align to TRBD1. CDR1 is SGHDT and CDR2 is YYEEEE in the germline V gene. Trimming cost V 4 bases and J 0 bases; bases outside gene matches: 5. This CDR3 has 15 residues.